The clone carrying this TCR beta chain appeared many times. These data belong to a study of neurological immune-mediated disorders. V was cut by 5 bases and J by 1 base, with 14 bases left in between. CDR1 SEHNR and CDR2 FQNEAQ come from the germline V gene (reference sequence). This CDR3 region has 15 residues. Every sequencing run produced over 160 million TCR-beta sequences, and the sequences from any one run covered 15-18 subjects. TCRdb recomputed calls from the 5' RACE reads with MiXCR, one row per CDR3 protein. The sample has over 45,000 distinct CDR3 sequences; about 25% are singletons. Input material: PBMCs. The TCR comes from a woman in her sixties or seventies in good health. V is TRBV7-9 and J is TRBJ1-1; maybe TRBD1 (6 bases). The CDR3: CASSQYGGGNTEAFF. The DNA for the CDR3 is TGTGCCAGCAGCCAGTATGGAGGGGGGAACACTGAAGCTTTCTTT.